This TCR beta chain was identified in a study of response to subunit inactivated influenza vaccine. The study, taken as a whole, reports: The authors proposed limited new T cell recruitment per seasonal influenza vaccination.

One entry per CDR3 protein, called by TCRdb with MiXCR from the RT-PCR reads. The top ten hold 9.5% to 15% of the sample, which has roughly 160,000 distinct CDR3 sequences, 11% seen once. This clonotype showed up many times. Antigen: not known. Germline CDR1 LNHNV, CDR2 YYDKDF (reference sequence). The CDR3 is 17 amino acids. V lost 0 bases to trimming and J lost 4 bases; unmatched junction nucleotides: 10. The chain has TRBV15 and TRBJ1-1; 8 bases are shared with TRBD1. This sequence originates from a man aged 45 to 65 who received an inactivated influenza vaccine. The source material was non-naive T cells sorted from PBMCs, sampled roughly 46 days after vaccination. The CDR3 here is CATSRDRAGGMATEAFF. In DNA, the CDR3 is TGTGCCACCAGCAGAGATCGTGCAGGGGGCATGGCCACTGAAGCTTTCTTT.